The 22 T cell receptor beta chains below all came from one sample that was sequenced in a study of CD8 T cells in ankylosing spondylitis. General study findings and limits: Characteristic, it appeared, of ankylosing spondylitis blood was a TCR beta motif of eight highly homologous variants.

TCRdb recomputed calls from the 5' RACE reads with MiXCR, one row per CDR3 protein. The profile shows fewer than 650,000 distinct CDR3 sequences, roughly 13% of them singletons. Their antigen targets remain unknown. Sequencing was done on a sample of blood, either unsorted or a sorted T cell fraction (not recorded which). These receptors originate from a male donor with ankylosing spondylitis.

The rearrangement joins TRBV10-3 to TRBJ2-7; 9 nucleotides line up with TRBD1. The germline V gene has CDR1 ENHRY and CDR2 SYGVKD. V shed 6 bases and J 2 bases; nucleotides not matched to a gene: 5. The CDR3 is 14 residues long. CDR3 DNA sequence: TGTGCCATCAGCCGGACAGGGGATACCTACGAGCAGTACGTC. This sequence encodes CAISRTGDTYEQYV.

The CDR3 region has the DNA TGCAGTGCTAGAGCGACAGGGGGCGATTCACCCCTCCACTTT. It translates to CSARATGGDSPLHF. The rearrangement joins TRBV20-1 to TRBJ1-6, with 10 bases lining up with TRBD1. This CDR3 spans 14 amino acids. With 1 base clipped from V and 8 bases from J, the junction kept 2 bases outside the gene matches. Germline CDR1 DFQATT, CDR2 SNEGSKA (reference sequence).

In this sample, this clonotype turned up many times. The chain uses TRBV5-1 and TRBJ2-1; no firm D call. V was clipped by 3 bases and J by 0 bases, with 10 bases between them. Germline CDR1 and CDR2: SGHRS and YFSETQ. This CDR3 is 15 amino acids long. This chain's CDR3 is CASSSGSISYNEQFF. DNA for the CDR3: TGCGCCAGCAGCTCGGGTAGTATCTCCTACAATGAGCAGTTCTTC.

The rearrangement links TRBV29-1 to TRBJ1-2; D is ambiguous. V lost 3 bases and J 1 base, leaving 9 bases between the germline ends. Germline values: CDR1 SQVTM, CDR2 ANQGSEA. CDR3 size: 13 residues. Written as DNA, the CDR3 is TGCAGCGTTGACCGGTCCTTTAACTATGGCTACACCTTC. Encoded protein: CSVDRSFNYGYTF.

This clonotype showed up just a few times. The genes are TRBV7-9 and TRBJ2-2; 7 bases are a match to TRBD1. Germline V gives CDR1 SEHNR, CDR2 FQNEAQ (reference sequence). V dropped 11 bases and J dropped 3; count of bases not matched to a gene: 6. CDR3 size: 13 residues. CDR3 nucleotides: TGTGCCGACTACGACAGGGACACCGGGGAGCTGTTTTTT. Amino acids: CADYDRDTGELFF.

The chain links TRBV5-1 to TRBJ2-5, with a tentative D call TRBD1 (6 bases). The CDR3 runs 14 residues. CDR1 is SGHRS, CDR2 YFSETQ, per germline. Trimming shortened V by 4 bases and J by 5 bases, and 15 bases separated the two germline ends. The CDR3 DNA reads as TGCGCCAGCAGCCCCGGGACACCCCGCGAGACCCAGTACTTC. Encoded protein: CASSPGTPRETQYF.

The chain has TRBV7-2 and TRBJ2-2; D is ambiguous. The V end was cut by 0 bases, the J end by 5 bases, with 7 bases between. Germline V gene sequence: CDR1 SGHTA, CDR2 FQGNSA. This CDR3 has 14 amino acids. The CDR3 DNA sequence: TGTGCCAGCAGCTTAGCGTACCGTACCGGGGAGCTGTTTTTT. It encodes CASSLAYRTGELFF. Supplemented by reference TRBV7-2 and TRBJ2-2, the full variable domain reads GAGVSQSPSNKVTEKGKDVELRCDPISGHTALYWYRQSLGQGLEFLIYFQGNSAPDKSGLPSDRFSAERTGGSVSTLTIQRTQQEDSAVYLCASSLAYRTGELFFGEGSRLTVL.

The genes are TRBV20-1 and TRBJ1-2, with a weak D call TRBD1 (5 bases). Germline V gene sequence: CDR1 DFQATT, CDR2 SNEGSKA (reference sequence). CDR3 length: 15 amino acids. The V and J ends lost 1 base and 8 bases respectively, with 20 bases between them. The CDR3 DNA reads TGCAGTGCTAGAGGAGGGGACCCAGGGAGTCGGGGCTACACCTTC. It encodes CSARGGDPGSRGYTF.

The J gene is TRBJ1-2, the V gene TRBV7-2; 8 bases align to TRBD1. The CDR3 is 12 residues long. Germline lookup yields CDR1 SGHTA and CDR2 FQGNSA. V dropped 4 bases and J dropped 7; count of bases not matched to a gene: 2. The CDR3 region is CASSWTGSGYTF. In DNA form, the CDR3 reads TGTGCCAGCAGCTGGACAGGGAGTGGCTACACCTTC.

This clonotype was detected only a few times. This chain uses TRBV7-9 with TRBJ2-1, with TRBD1 matching over 7 bases. There are 15 residues in the CDR3. Germline loops: CDR1 SEHNR, CDR2 FQNEAQ (reference sequence). With V trimmed by 4 bases and J by 4 bases, 7 bases remained unmatched. Written as DNA, the CDR3 is TGTGCCAGCAGCTCAACGGGACAGCAATACAATGAGCAGTTCTTC. Protein product: CASSSTGQQYNEQFF.

The gene calls are TRBV6-6 and TRBJ2-2; D uncertain. Per germline, CDR1 MNHNY and CDR2 SVGAGI (reference sequence). Trimming removed 5 bases at V and 4 bases at J, with 5 bases between. The CDR3 covers 12 residues. CDR3 residues: CASSDFTGELFF. The CDR3 nucleotides are TGTGCCAGCAGTGACTTCACCGGGGAGCTGTTTTTT.

The chain employs TRBV9 and TRBJ2-3; 7 bases agree with TRBD1. V lost 2 bases and J lost 12; bases outside the gene matches: 9. Looked up from germline, CDR1 is SGDLS and CDR2 is YYNGEE. The CDR3 runs 13 residues. CDR3: CASSVEGAPSQYF. The DNA for the CDR3 is TGTGCCAGCAGCGTTGAGGGGGCACCATCCCAGTATTTT.

The rearrangement uses TRBV5-1 and TRBJ1-4; tentative D call: TRBD1 (6 bases). Germline values: CDR1 SGHRS, CDR2 YFSETQ. The V and J ends lost 1 base and 7 bases respectively, with 14 bases between them. CDR3 size: 15 residues. CDR3 coding DNA: TGCGCCAGCAGCTTGTCAGGGGAGTATGGTGAAAAACTGTTTTTT. Its translation: CASSLSGEYGEKLFF.

This clonotype was observed at least ten times. V and J are TRBV29-1 and TRBJ2-3; 9 positions agree with TRBD2. Germline V gene lookup returns CDR1 SQVTM and CDR2 ANQGSEA. The ends lost 5 bases at V and 11 bases at J; junction bases unmatched: 17. The CDR3 has 15 residues. Here the CDR3 DNA reads TGCAGCGTTAATATAGCGGGAGATGCTAGAGTTGGGCAGTATTTT. Translated: CSVNIAGDARVGQYF.

This clonotype has a handful of counts. This chain joins TRBV18 and TRBJ2-3; 9 positions agree with TRBD1. Germline V gives CDR1 KGHSH, CDR2 LQKENI. CDR3 size: 16 residues. J was trimmed by 3 bases and V by 2 bases; bases with no gene match: 6. CDR3 amino acids: CASSPTPGQGTDTQYF. The CDR3 bases are TGTGCCAGCTCACCAACTCCGGGACAGGGAACAGATACGCAGTATTTT.

The J gene is TRBJ2-2, the V gene TRBV19, with 8 bases lining up with TRBD1. CDR3 length: 14 residues. Trimming removed 5 bases from V and 7 bases from J; junction bases left unmatched: 6. Germline values: CDR1 LNHDA, CDR2 SQIVND (reference sequence). CDR3 loop: CASSVRTGHGELFF. The CDR3 nucleotides read TGTGCCAGTAGTGTGAGGACAGGGCACGGGGAGCTGTTTTTT.

This clonotype was detected a few times. The CDR3 reads CASSPGSGGFTGELFF. Written as DNA, the CDR3 is TGCGCCAGCAGCCCGGGGTCAGGGGGATTCACCGGGGAGCTGTTTTTT. This chain links TRBV5-1 with TRBJ2-2, with 7 nucleotides matching TRBD1. Germline CDR1 is SGHRS and CDR2 is YFSETQ. The junction had 10 bases not matched to a gene; V was cut back by 4 bases and J by 4 bases. CDR3 length: 16 amino acids.

This clonotype was seen a handful of times. The chain employs TRBV20-1 and TRBJ2-1; D gene unclear. CDR1 and CDR2 from the germline V gene are DFQATT and SNEGSKA (reference sequence). The CDR3 has 14 amino acids. V shed 1 base and J shed 9 bases, with 16 bases lying between them. The CDR3 sequence is CSARGESRAVEQFF. Here the CDR3 DNA reads TGCAGTGCTAGAGGAGAGAGTAGGGCTGTTGAGCAGTTCTTC.

This clonotype occurred a few times. This chain uses TRBV5-1 with TRBJ2-3; D possibly uses TRBD1 or TRBD2 (5 bases each). The CDR3 covers 14 residues. The V gene's germline CDR1 is SGHRS and CDR2 YFSETQ. The germline V and J ends were trimmed by 5 bases and 4 bases, with 14 bases remaining between them. This chain's CDR3 is CASSTGTEADTQYF. The CDR3 region has the DNA TGCGCCAGCAGTACCGGGACGGAGGCAGATACGCAGTATTTT.

The chain has TRBV27 and TRBJ2-6, with a tentative D call TRBD1 (6 bases). The CDR3 totals 17 residues. Trimming pared 5 bases from V and 0 bases from J, leaving 14 bases between. Germline CDR1 is MNHEY and CDR2 is SMNVEV (reference sequence). CDR3 DNA sequence: TGTGCCAGCAGTGTGGACAGCGTAAGCTCTGGGGCCAACGTCCTGACTTTC. Protein: CASSVDSVSSGANVLTF. The full variable domain, in which reference TRBV27 and TRBJ2-6 provide the parts outside the CDR3, is EAQVTQNPRYLITVTGKKLTVTCSQNMNHEYMSWYRQDPGLGLRQIYYSMNVEVTDKGDVPEGYKVSRKEKRNFPLILESPSPNQTSLYFCASSVDSVSSGANVLTFGAGSRLTVL.

There are a few counts of this clonotype. The chain employs TRBV12-3 or TRBV12-4 and TRBJ1-5; D remains ambiguous. The V and J ends lost 4 bases and 5 bases respectively, with 9 bases between them. The CDR3 is 13 amino acids. CDR3 sequence reads: CASSWAGHQPQHF. The CDR3 bases are TGTGCCAGCAGTTGGGCAGGTCATCAGCCCCAGCATTTT.

Only a few counts were recorded for this clonotype. V gene TRBV7-2 combines with J gene TRBJ1-6; a weak D match, TRBD1 (5 bases). The CDR3 has 14 amino acids. Germline CDR1 is SGHTA and CDR2 is FQGNSA. Trimming cost V 5 bases and J 13 bases, with 18 bases left between them. The CDR3 loop is CASSQRGNLTPLHF. CDR3 nucleotide sequence: TGTGCCAGCAGCCAGCGGGGGAATCTAACTCCCCTCCACTTT.